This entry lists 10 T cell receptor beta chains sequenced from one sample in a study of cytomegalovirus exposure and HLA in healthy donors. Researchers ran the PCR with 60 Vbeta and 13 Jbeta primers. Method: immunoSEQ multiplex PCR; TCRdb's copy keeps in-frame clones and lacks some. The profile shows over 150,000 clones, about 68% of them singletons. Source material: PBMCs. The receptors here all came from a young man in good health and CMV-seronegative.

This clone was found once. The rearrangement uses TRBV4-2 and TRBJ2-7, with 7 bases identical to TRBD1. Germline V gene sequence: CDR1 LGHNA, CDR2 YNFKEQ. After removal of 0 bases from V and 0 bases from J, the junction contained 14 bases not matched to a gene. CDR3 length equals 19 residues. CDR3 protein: CASSQDPLFGTVLSYEQYF. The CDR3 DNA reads TGTGCCAGCAGCCAAGATCCCTTATTCGGGACAGTGCTCTCCTACGAGCAGTACTTC.

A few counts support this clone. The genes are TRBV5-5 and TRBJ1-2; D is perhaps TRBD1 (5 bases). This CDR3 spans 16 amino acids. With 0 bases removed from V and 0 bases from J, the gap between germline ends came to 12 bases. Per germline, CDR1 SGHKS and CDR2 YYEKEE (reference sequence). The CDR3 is CASSLGAGLTNYGYTF. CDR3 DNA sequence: TGTGCCAGCAGCTTGGGGGCAGGGCTCACTAACTATGGCTACACCTTC. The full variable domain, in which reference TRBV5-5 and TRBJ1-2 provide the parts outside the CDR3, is DAGVTQSPTHLIKTRGQQVTLRCSPISGHKSVSWYQQVLGQGPQFIFQYYEKEERGRGNFPDRFSARQFPNYSSELNVNALLLGDSALYLCASSLGAGLTNYGYTFGSGTRLTVV.

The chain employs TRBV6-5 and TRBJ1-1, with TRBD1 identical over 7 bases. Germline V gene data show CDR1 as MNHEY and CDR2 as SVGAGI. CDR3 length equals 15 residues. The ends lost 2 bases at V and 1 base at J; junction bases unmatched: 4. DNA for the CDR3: TGTGCCAGCAGTTACAGGGGGACAGCGAACACTGAAGCTTTCTTT. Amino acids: CASSYRGTANTEAFF.

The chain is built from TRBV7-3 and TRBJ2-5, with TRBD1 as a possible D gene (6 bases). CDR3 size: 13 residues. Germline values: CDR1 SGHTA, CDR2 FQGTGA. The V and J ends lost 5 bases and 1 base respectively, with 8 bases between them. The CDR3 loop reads CASSIQGQETQYF. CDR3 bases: TGTGCCAGCAGCATACAGGGCCAAGAGACCCAGTACTTC.

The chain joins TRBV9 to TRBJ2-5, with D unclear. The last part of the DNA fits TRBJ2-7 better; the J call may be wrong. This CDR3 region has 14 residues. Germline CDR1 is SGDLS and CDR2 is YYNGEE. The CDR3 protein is CASSVEASAYEQYF. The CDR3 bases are TGTGCCAGCAGCGTAGAGGCCAGCGCATACGAGCAGTACTTC.

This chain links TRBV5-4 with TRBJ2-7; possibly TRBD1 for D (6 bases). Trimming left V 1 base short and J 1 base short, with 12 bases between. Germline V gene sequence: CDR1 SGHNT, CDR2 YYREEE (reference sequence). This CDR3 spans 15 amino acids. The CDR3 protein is CASSLFQGPSYEQYF. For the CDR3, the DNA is TGTGCCAGCAGCTTGTTTCAGGGGCCTTCCTACGAGCAGTACTTC.

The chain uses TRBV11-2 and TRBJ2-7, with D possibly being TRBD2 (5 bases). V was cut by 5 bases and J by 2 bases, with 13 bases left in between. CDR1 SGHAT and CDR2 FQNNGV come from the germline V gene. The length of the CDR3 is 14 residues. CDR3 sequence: CASSVTRETYEQYF. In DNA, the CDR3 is TGTGCCAGCAGCGTAACTAGGGAAACCTACGAGCAGTACTTC.

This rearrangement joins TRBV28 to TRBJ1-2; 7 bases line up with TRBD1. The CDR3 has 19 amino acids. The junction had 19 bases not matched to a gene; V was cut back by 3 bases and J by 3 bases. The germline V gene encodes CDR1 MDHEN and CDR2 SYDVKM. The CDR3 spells CASSFPLGRQGAGYYGYTF. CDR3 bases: TGTGCCAGCAGTTTCCCGCTGGGGCGACAGGGAGCGGGTTACTATGGCTACACCTTC.

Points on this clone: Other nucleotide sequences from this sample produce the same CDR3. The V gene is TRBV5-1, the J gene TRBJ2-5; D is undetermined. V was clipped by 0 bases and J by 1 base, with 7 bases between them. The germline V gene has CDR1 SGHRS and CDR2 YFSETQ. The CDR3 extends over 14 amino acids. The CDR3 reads CASSLGATQETQYF. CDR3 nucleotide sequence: TGCGCCAGCAGCTTGGGGGCGACCCAAGAGACCCAGTACTTC.

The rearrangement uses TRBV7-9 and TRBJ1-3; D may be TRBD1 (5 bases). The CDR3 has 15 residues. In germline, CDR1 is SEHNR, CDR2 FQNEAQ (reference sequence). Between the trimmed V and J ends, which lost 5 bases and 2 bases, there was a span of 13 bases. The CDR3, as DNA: TGTGCCAGCAGCCCAGAGGGAGGGGCTGGAAACACCATATATTTT. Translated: CASSPEGGAGNTIYF.